The 16 T cell receptor beta chains in this list originate from one sample, sequenced in a study of blood T cell repertoires in COVID-19. The method was immunoSEQ multiplex PCR; TCRdb's version includes in-frame clones alone and lacks a portion of them. The sample carries around 230,000 clones, around 85% recorded once. Sequenced sample: peripheral blood. All receptors derive from a man in his forties or fifties with COVID-19, enrolled during active disease.

The V and J genes are TRBV19 and TRBJ1-5, with 7 bases aligning to TRBD1. The V segment lost 5 bases and the J segment 0 bases; nucleotides outside the gene matches: 4. The CDR3 is 15 amino acids. In germline, CDR1 is LNHDA, CDR2 SQIVND (reference sequence). The CDR3 loop is CASSRDSYSNQPQHF. In nucleotides, the CDR3 is TGTGCCAGTAGTCGGGACAGTTATAGCAATCAGCCCCAGCATTTT.

The rearrangement uses TRBV6-2 or TRBV6-3 and TRBJ2-7, with 9 bases fitting TRBD1. The CDR3 contains 13 residues. With 4 bases clipped from V and 4 bases from J, the junction kept 2 bases outside the gene matches. Germline CDR1 MNHEY, CDR2 SVGEGT. CDR3 protein: CASSWDREYEQYF. CDR3 in DNA: TGTGCCAGCAGTTGGGACAGGGAGTACGAGCAGTACTTC.

Written as DNA, the CDR3 is TGCGCCAGCAGCCAACATAGGACAGGGTATGAAGCTTTCTTT. It codes for CASSQHRTGYEAFF. The chain uses TRBV4-3 and TRBJ1-1; 8 nucleotides align to TRBD1. This CDR3 has 14 amino acids. The germline V gene encodes CDR1 LGHNA and CDR2 YSLEER. Germline trimming cut 2 bases from V and 7 bases from J; bases unmatched to any gene: 6.

V gene TRBV15 combines with J gene TRBJ1-5; tentative D call: TRBD1 (5 bases). This CDR3 region has 15 residues. Trimming cost V 1 base and J 3 bases, with 10 bases left between them. Germline V gene data show CDR1 as LNHNV and CDR2 as YYDKDF (reference sequence). CDR3 sequence (DNA): TGTGCCACCAGCAGAGTTTCCAGGGACAATCAGCCCCAGCATTTT. This encodes CATSRVSRDNQPQHF.

This chain links TRBV7-2 with TRBJ1-6; 7 bases agree with TRBD1. With V trimmed by 3 bases and J by 7 bases, 6 bases remained unmatched. This CDR3 is 15 amino acids long. Germline V gene data show CDR1 as SGHTA and CDR2 as FQGNSA. CDR3 residues: CASSFSGQLNSPLHF. The CDR3 DNA reads as TGTGCCAGCAGCTTCTCGGGACAGCTCAATTCACCCCTCCACTTT.

The genes are TRBV2 and TRBJ1-2, with D hard to call. This CDR3 spans 14 amino acids. From germline, CDR1 is SNHLY and CDR2 FYNNEI. V was trimmed by 0 bases and J by 8 bases, leaving 13 bases between them. CDR3 region: CASSEAVSRVGYTF. In DNA form, the CDR3 reads TGTGCCAGCAGTGAAGCAGTATCTCGAGTAGGCTACACCTTC.

V gene TRBV3-1 (or the pseudogene TRBV3-2) combines with J gene TRBJ1-1; D call uncertain. Trimming stripped 2 bases from V and 0 bases from J, with 10 bases between. This CDR3 region has 15 residues. Germline V CDR1 and CDR2: LGHDT, YNNKEL (reference sequence). The CDR3 sequence is CASSQLGVMNTEAFF. For the CDR3, the DNA is TGTGCCAGCAGCCAACTCGGGGTAATGAACACTGAAGCTTTCTTT.

The V call is TRBV7-9, the J call TRBJ1-1; a possible D gene is TRBD1 (6 bases). There are 15 residues in the CDR3. The germline V and J ends were trimmed by 7 bases and 3 bases, with 18 bases remaining between them. Germline V lookup: CDR1 SEHNR, CDR2 FQNEAQ (reference sequence). The CDR3 nucleotides read TGTGCCAGCACCACCGGGCAGGGGTGGGACACTGAAGCTTTCTTT. Amino acids: CASTTGQGWDTEAFF.

The chain has TRBV10-3 and TRBJ2-1; 13 nucleotides match TRBD2. CDR1 and CDR2 from the germline V gene are ENHRY and SYGVKD. The CDR3 has 15 residues. V gave up 3 bases and J gave up 9 bases; unmatched junction bases: 5. In DNA, the CDR3 is TGTGCCATCAGTGAAACTAGCGGGGGGGCCGGTGAGCAGTTCTTC. Its protein is CAISETSGGAGEQFF.

This chain joins TRBV3-1 (or the pseudogene TRBV3-2) and TRBJ1-2; D is possibly TRBD1 (6 bases). In germline, CDR1 is LGHDT, CDR2 YNNKEL (reference sequence). V was trimmed by 7 bases and J by 0 bases, leaving 15 bases between them. The CDR3 has 15 residues. DNA of the CDR3: TGTGCCAGCACCCGGACAGATTTTACTAACTATGGCTACACCTTC. Its protein product is CASTRTDFTNYGYTF.

This chain connects TRBV19 to TRBJ1-5; no definite D call. The CDR3 is 15 residues long. Looked up from germline, CDR1 is LNHDA and CDR2 is SQIVND (reference sequence). V was cut by 4 bases and J by 0 bases, with 10 bases left in between. DNA for the CDR3: TGTGCCAGTAGTACCGCCGGGAATAGCAATCAGCCCCAGCATTTT. Its protein product is CASSTAGNSNQPQHF. Filled out from reference TRBV19 and TRBJ1-5, the complete variable domain reads DGGITQSPKYLFRKEGQNVTLSCEQNLNHDAMYWYRQDPGQGLRLIYYSQIVNDFQKGDIAEGYSVSREKKESFPLTVTSAQKNPTAFYLCASSTAGNSNQPQHFGDGTRLSIL.

The V call is TRBV2, the J call TRBJ2-5, with 9 bases fitting TRBD1. Per germline, CDR1 SNHLY and CDR2 FYNNEI. The CDR3 contains 15 residues. The V gene end was trimmed by 6 bases and the J gene end by 0 bases; junction bases not matched to a gene: 5. The CDR3 loop reads CASRRGTGYQETQYF. The CDR3 DNA follows: TGTGCCAGCAGGAGGGGGACAGGGTACCAAGAGACCCAGTACTTC.

This clone was observed a handful of times. This chain links TRBV18 with TRBJ1-1; 9 bases match TRBD1. CDR3 length: 14 amino acids. The V gene's germline CDR1 is KGHSH and CDR2 LQKENI. Trimming removed 6 bases from V and 3 bases from J; junction bases left unmatched: 5. The CDR3 region is CASSQRQGDTEAFF. The CDR3 DNA is TGTGCCAGCTCCCAGCGACAGGGGGACACTGAAGCTTTCTTT.

V gene TRBV19 combines with J gene TRBJ1-5; D remains ambiguous. The V gene lost 6 bases and the J gene lost 3 bases, with 9 bases spanning the gap. The CDR3 is 13 residues long. Germline loops: CDR1 LNHDA, CDR2 SQIVND (reference sequence). CDR3 sequence (DNA): TGTGCCAGTAGCCGGGAATTCAATCAGCCCCAGCATTTT. This translates into CASSREFNQPQHF.

The chain joins TRBV14 to TRBJ1-4, with D possibly matching TRBD1 (5 bases). CDR1 SGHDN and CDR2 FVKESK come from the germline V gene. Trimming pared 0 bases from V and 4 bases from J, leaving 9 bases between. The CDR3 totals 15 residues. The CDR3 nucleotides are TGTGCCAGCAGCCAAGATCCAGGGTTTAATGAAAAACTGTTTTTT. The encoded protein is CASSQDPGFNEKLFF.

The rearrangement joins TRBV7-9 to TRBJ2-1; 9 positions agree with TRBD1. This CDR3 contains 14 residues. Germline CDR1 SEHNR, CDR2 FQNEAQ (reference sequence). Unmatched junction bases numbered 13, after V lost 10 bases and J lost 9 bases. In nucleotides, the CDR3 is TGTGCCACCAACCTATTACAGGGGGCTGGTGAGCAGTTCTTC. Encoded protein: CATNLLQGAGEQFF. Complete variable domain (other parts from reference TRBV7-9 and TRBJ2-1): DTGVSQNPRHKITKRGQNVTFRCDPISEHNRLYWYRQTLGQGPEFLTYFQNEAQLEKSRLLSDRFSAERPKGSFSTLEIQRTEQGDSAMYLCATNLLQGAGEQFFGPGTRLTVL.